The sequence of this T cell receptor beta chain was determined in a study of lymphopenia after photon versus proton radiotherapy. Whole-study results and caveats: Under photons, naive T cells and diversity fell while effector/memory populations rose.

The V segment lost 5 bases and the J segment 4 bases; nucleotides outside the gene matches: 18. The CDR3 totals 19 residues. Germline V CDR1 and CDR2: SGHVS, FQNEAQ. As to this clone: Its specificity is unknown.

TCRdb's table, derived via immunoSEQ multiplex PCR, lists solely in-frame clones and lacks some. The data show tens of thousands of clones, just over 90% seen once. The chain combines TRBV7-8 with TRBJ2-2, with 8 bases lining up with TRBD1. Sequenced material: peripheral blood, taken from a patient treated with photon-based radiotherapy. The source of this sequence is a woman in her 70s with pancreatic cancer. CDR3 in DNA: TGTGCCAGCAGCCCATACGGACAGGGTAGTATGGTTTTCACCGGGGAGCTGTTTTTT. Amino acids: CASSPYGQGSMVFTGELFF. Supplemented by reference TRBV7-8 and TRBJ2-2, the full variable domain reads GAGVSQSPRYKVAKRGQDVALRCDPISGHVSLFWYQQALGQGPEFLTYFQNEAQLDKSGLPSDRFFAERPEGSVSTLKIQRTQQEDSAVYLCASSPYGQGSMVFTGELFFGEGSRLTVL.